Below are 13 T cell receptor beta chains sequenced from a single sample in a study of tumor-infiltrating lymphocytes in oesophageal squamous cell carcinoma. Via MiXCR, TCRdb re-called the PCR reads, giving one row per CDR3 protein. Of about 10,000 distinct CDR3 sequences listed, 57% are singletons. Sequencing was done on a sample of esophageal tumor tissue. The receptors stem from a male donor with esophageal squamous cell carcinoma.

The chain combines TRBV7-3 with TRBJ1-1; 7 nucleotides agree with TRBD1. The germline gives CDR1 SGHTA, CDR2 FQGTGA. V dropped 2 bases and J dropped 0; count of bases not matched to a gene: 0. This CDR3 has 14 amino acids. This chain's CDR3 is CASSLDRVNTEAFF. The CDR3 DNA reads as TGTGCCAGCAGCTTAGACAGGGTGAACACTGAAGCTTTCTTT.

The V call is TRBV7-6, the J call TRBJ2-1; D ambiguous. CDR3 length: 12 residues. CDR1 and CDR2 from the germline V gene are SGHVS and FNYEAQ. The V end lost 5 bases, the J end lost 5 bases, and 7 bases lay between the germline ends. The CDR3 here is CASSDGHNEQFF. The DNA of the CDR3 is TGTGCCAGCAGCGACGGACACAATGAGCAGTTCTTC.

J is TRBJ2-5 and V is TRBV7-6; 9 nucleotides agree with TRBD2. TRBJ2-1 explains the end of the DNA better; the J call may be wrong. The CDR3 spans 16 residues. Germline CDR1 and CDR2: SGHVS and FNYEAQ. CDR3 sequence (DNA): TGTGCCAGCAGCTTAGGCGGGAGGGCCGGGGGGAATGAGCAGTTCTTC. This encodes CASSLGGRAGGNEQFF.

This chain uses TRBV6-4 with TRBJ2-5, with 9 nucleotides matching TRBD2. The J call could be wrong; TRBJ2-1 is a better fit for the DNA end. Germline V gene data show CDR1 as MRHNA and CDR2 as SNTAGT. The CDR3 is 14 residues long. In nucleotides, the CDR3 is TGTGCCAGCAGTGACTCGCGGGAGGGCCTTGAGCAGTTCTTC. Encoded protein: CASSDSREGLEQFF.

The V gene is TRBV7-2, the J gene TRBJ2-3; 7 bases are a match to TRBD2. The J call may be incorrect, as the DNA end agrees better with TRBJ2-7. This CDR3 region has 15 residues. The V gene's germline CDR1 is SGHTA and CDR2 FQGNSA. Here the CDR3 reads CASSLRLASSYEQYF. DNA for the CDR3: TGTGCCAGCAGCCTCAGACTAGCCAGCTCCTACGAGCAGTACTTC.

This clonotype was observed a few times. The V call is TRBV11-3, the J call TRBJ2-5; unclear D gene. The V gene's germline CDR1 is SGHNT and CDR2 YENEEA. Trimming removed 2 bases at V and 2 bases at J, with 12 bases between. This CDR3 is 15 amino acids long. The CDR3: CASSLRVAEQETQYF. Written as DNA, the CDR3 is TGTGCCAGCAGCTTAAGGGTCGCGGAGCAAGAGACCCAGTACTTC.

The chain is built from TRBV19 and TRBJ2-6; 8 bases are a match to TRBD1. This CDR3 is 16 amino acids long. The germline V gene encodes CDR1 LNHDA and CDR2 SQIVND (reference sequence). With V trimmed by 2 bases and J by 0 bases, 0 bases remained unmatched. The CDR3 nucleotides read TGTGCCAGTAGTATAACAGGGGGCTCTGGGGCCAACGTCCTGACTTTC. It codes for CASSITGGSGANVLTF.

The chain combines TRBV7-4 with TRBJ2-7; TRBD1 matches at 8 bases. The J call may be faulty, since TRBJ2-5 better matches the DNA end. There are 15 residues in the CDR3. Germline values: CDR1 SGHVT, CDR2 SQSDAQ. The CDR3 DNA follows: TGTGCCAGCACCCTGGGCCAGGGGGCTCTTTGGACCCAGTACTTC. Encoded protein: CASTLGQGALWTQYF.

On this clonotype itself: A much bigger clone sits one base away, suggesting this may be a read error. The chain combines TRBV7-6 with TRBJ2-1, with 7 bases that match TRBD2. The CDR3 has 13 amino acids. Germline assignment: CDR1 SGHVS and CDR2 FNYEAQ. The trim removed 5 bases at V and 13 bases at J, leaving 11 bases unmatched. The CDR3 is CASSPRAGETQFF. The CDR3 nucleotides read TGTGCCAGCAGCCCGAGGGCGGGGGAGACCCAGTTCTTC.

This rearrangement joins TRBV7-9 to TRBJ1-1, with D perhaps matching TRBD1 (5 bases). The germline V and J ends were trimmed by 4 bases and 4 bases, with 13 bases remaining between them. This CDR3 has 14 amino acids. Germline CDR1 is SEHNR and CDR2 is FQNEAQ (reference sequence). In nucleotides, the CDR3 is TGTGCCAGCAGCTCGCCAGGGTTAAGCACTGAAGCTTTCTTT. It encodes CASSSPGLSTEAFF.

This clonotype was counted between two and nine times. The chain links TRBV7-6 to TRBJ2-1, with D unclear. The CDR3 extends over 16 amino acids. Germline CDR1 reads SGHVS; CDR2 reads FNYEAQ. Between the trimmed V and J ends, which lost 1 base and 3 bases, there was a span of 13 bases. Here the CDR3 reads CASSLGIALGYNEQFF. CDR3 bases: TGTGCCAGCAGCTTAGGTATCGCGTTGGGCTACAATGAGCAGTTCTTC.

This clonotype is categorized as medium-sized. J is TRBJ2-7 and V is TRBV28; maybe TRBD1 (6 bases). Germline lookup yields CDR1 MDHEN and CDR2 SYDVKM. The CDR3 has 15 residues. The ends were cut back, 4 bases at V and 2 bases at J, with 15 bases in the middle. CDR3 sequence (DNA): TGTGCCAGCAGTTCAATTCACAGGGTGGCCTACGAGCAGTACTTC. Its protein is CASSSIHRVAYEQYF.

J is TRBJ2-2 and V is TRBV6-1, with 8 bases matching TRBD2. Germline V gene data show CDR1 as MNHNS and CDR2 as SASEGT. CDR3 length: 16 residues. J lost 2 bases, V lost 2 bases, and 4 bases had no gene match. Here the CDR3 reads CASSERAGGNTGELFF. The CDR3 DNA reads as TGTGCCAGCAGTGAAAGGGCGGGGGGCAACACCGGGGAGCTGTTTTTT.